This TCR beta chain was identified in a study of PD-1 blockade in classical Hodgkin lymphoma. Details on this clone: What it recognizes is unknown.

The assay was immunoSEQ multiplex PCR, and TCRdb's table has in-frame clones only and misses some. Among roughly 90,000 clones listed, roughly 79% were seen once. Study-wide results and caveats: Reported baseline diversity: healthy donors highest, relapsed/refractory patients lowest. Before treatment, complete responders showed about the same diversity as newly diagnosed patients.

Every patient had relapsed following autologous stem cell transplantation, and cohorts differed in brentuximab vedotin exposure. Germline CDR1 ENHRY, CDR2 SYGVKD. This CDR3 has 14 amino acids. Trimming removed 10 bases at V and 6 bases at J, with 18 bases between. The chain carries TRBV10-3 and TRBJ1-4; maybe TRBD1 (5 bases). The specimen comprised peripheral blood mononuclear cells (PBMCs), sampled before the second cycle of nivolumab. This TCR derives from a human donor with classical Hodgkin lymphoma. Here the CDR3 DNA reads TGTGCCACCAGGAACCGGGGCTCAGATGAAAAACTGTTTTTT. Protein: CATRNRGSDEKLFF.